This TCR beta chain was captured by sequencing in a study of blood T cell repertoires in COVID-19. V was pared by 1 base and J by 4 bases, with 1 base of the junction left unmatched. Germline V gene lookup returns CDR1 LNHDA and CDR2 SQIVND (reference sequence). CDR3 length equals 15 residues. Study members were between about 18 and 100 years old and lived in 20 to 30 US regions. TCRdb's table, derived via immunoSEQ multiplex PCR, lists solely in-frame clones and lacks some. The sample carries hundreds of thousands of clones, approximately 82% recorded once. This receptor was taken from a man in his forties or fifties who had been exposed to COVID-19. Sequencing input: PBMCs or T cells enriched from blood (not recorded which). The chain joins TRBV19 to TRBJ2-3; TRBD1 aligns across 11 bases. CDR3 DNA: TGTGCCAGTAGTATAGGGGGACAGGGGGCAGATACGCAGTATTTT. It codes for CASSIGGQGADTQYF.